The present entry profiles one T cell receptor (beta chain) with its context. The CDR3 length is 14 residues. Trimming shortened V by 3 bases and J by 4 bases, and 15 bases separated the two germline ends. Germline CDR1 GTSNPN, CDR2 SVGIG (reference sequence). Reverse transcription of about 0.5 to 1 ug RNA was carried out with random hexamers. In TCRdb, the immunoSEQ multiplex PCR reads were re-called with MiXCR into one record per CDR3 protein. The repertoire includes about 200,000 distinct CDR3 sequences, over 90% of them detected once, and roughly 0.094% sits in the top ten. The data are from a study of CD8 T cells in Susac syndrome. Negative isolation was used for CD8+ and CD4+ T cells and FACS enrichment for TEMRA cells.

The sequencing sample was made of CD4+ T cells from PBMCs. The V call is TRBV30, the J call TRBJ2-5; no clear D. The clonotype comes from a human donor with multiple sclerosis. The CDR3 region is CAWRGSLTAETQYF. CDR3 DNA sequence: TGTGCCTGGAGGGGTAGCTTGACGGCAGAGACCCAGTACTTC.